These 32 T cell receptor beta chains came from one sample sequenced in a study of cytomegalovirus exposure and HLA in healthy donors. 60 Vbeta and 13 Jbeta primers were used in PCR. TCRdb's copy holds only in-frame clones and misses some; the assay was immunoSEQ multiplex PCR. The sample includes some 160,000 clones, 70% to 90% seen only once; the top ten take over 2.5%. The sequencing input was PBMCs. Receptors originate from a man aged 30 to 45 in good health and CMV-seropositive.

This chain uses TRBV7-3 with TRBJ2-1; D is unresolved. This CDR3 has 14 residues. Trimming left V 5 bases short and J 0 bases short, with 8 bases between. Germline V gives CDR1 SGHTA, CDR2 FQGTGA. The CDR3 region is CASSVSHSYNEQFF. CDR3 coding DNA: TGTGCCAGCAGCGTCAGTCACTCCTACAATGAGCAGTTCTTC.

The chain joins TRBV27 to TRBJ2-7; perhaps TRBD2 as D (5 bases). Germline CDR1 and CDR2: MNHEY and SMNVEV (reference sequence). The CDR3 spans 15 residues. The V and J ends lost 2 bases and 2 bases respectively, with 13 bases between them. The CDR3 DNA follows: TGTGCCAGCAGTTTAGAGGTGCGGGCTACCTACGAGCAGTACTTC. Translated, it gives CASSLEVRATYEQYF.

Only one count was recorded for this clone. This CDR3 reads CASSRDSPNSPQHF. For the CDR3, the DNA is TGTGCCAGTAGTAGGGACAGCCCCAATTCGCCCCAGCATTTT. The gene calls are TRBV19 and TRBJ1-5; TRBD1 matches at 7 bases. The CDR3 loop spans 14 amino acids. Germline trimming cut 4 bases from V and 9 bases from J; bases unmatched to any gene: 9. Germline V gives CDR1 LNHDA, CDR2 SQIVND (reference sequence).

On this clone: A junction end diverges from the germline sequence, so it may reflect a read error. Other DNA sequences of this sample code for an identical CDR3. CDR3 amino acids: CASGHQRAGAPYEQYF. The DNA for the CDR3 is TGTGCTAGTGGTCACCAACGAGCGGGAGCTCCCTACGAGCAGTACTTT. The chain carries TRBV12-5 and TRBJ2-7, with 8 bases matching TRBD2. The length of the CDR3 is 16 residues. The germline CDR1 and CDR2 sequences are LGHNT and FRNRAP.

This clone turned up a few times. The chain couples TRBV6-4 to TRBJ2-1, with 8 bases matching TRBD2. The CDR3 is 13 amino acids. CDR1 is MRHNA and CDR2 is SNTAGT in the germline V gene. The ends lost 4 bases at V and 5 bases at J; junction bases unmatched: 1. The DNA for the CDR3 is TGTGCCAGCAGTGCTAGCGGGCACAATGAGCAGTTCTTC. Translating gives CASSASGHNEQFF.

The J gene is TRBJ2-1, the V gene TRBV29-1, with 10 bases fitting TRBD2. Per the germline V gene, CDR1 is SQVTM and CDR2 is ANQGSEA. The ends lost 2 bases at V and 7 bases at J; junction bases unmatched: 14. This CDR3 has 17 residues. The CDR3 reads CSVELVTSGNLGNEQFF. Here the CDR3 DNA reads TGCAGCGTTGAACTGGTTACTAGCGGGAATTTGGGGAATGAGCAGTTCTTC.

The chain is built from TRBV18 and TRBJ2-5, with D possibly being TRBD2 (6 bases). Germline V gene data show CDR1 as KGHSH and CDR2 as LQKENI. This CDR3 is 13 amino acids long. The V end lost 5 bases, the J end lost 5 bases, and 12 bases lay between the germline ends. Here the CDR3 reads CASSARDGETQYF. The CDR3 bases are TGTGCCAGCTCAGCGCGGGACGGGGAGACCCAGTACTTC.

The chain's CDR3 is CASSYSGENQPQHF. The CDR3 region has the DNA TGTGCCAGCAGTTACTCCGGGGAAAATCAGCCCCAGCATTTT. The V gene is TRBV6-6, the J gene TRBJ1-5; D not resolved. Germline V gene data show CDR1 as MNHNY and CDR2 as SVGAGI (reference sequence). V dropped 0 bases and J dropped 4 bases, with 7 bases sitting between them. The CDR3 contains 14 residues.

The J gene is TRBJ2-1, the V gene TRBV5-5, with a weak D call TRBD1 (6 bases). Trimming removed 2 bases at V and 7 bases at J, with 16 bases between. Germline V lookup: CDR1 SGHKS, CDR2 YYEKEE (reference sequence). The CDR3 covers 15 residues. CDR3 bases: TGTGCCAGCAGCTTTTACGTGGGGGCAGCAAATGAGCAGTTCTTC. Translated: CASSFYVGAANEQFF.

J is TRBJ2-5 and V is TRBV7-2, with D tentatively TRBD1 (5 bases). The J call may not be correct, given that the DNA end is closer to TRBJ2-7. The CDR3 runs to 13 residues. Germline values: CDR1 SGHTA, CDR2 FQGNSA. The CDR3 loop is CASSLAQGYEQYF. CDR3 nucleotide sequence: TGTGCCAGCAGCTTAGCGCAGGGCTACGAGCAGTACTTC.

In this sample, this clone turned up once. This chain uses TRBV12-5 with TRBJ1-2; D gene ambiguous. The CDR3 has 16 amino acids. The V gene lost 0 bases and the J gene lost 2 bases, with 13 bases spanning the gap. CDR1 is LGHNT and CDR2 is FRNRAP in the germline V gene. The CDR3 sequence is CASGLVHRQANYGYTF. DNA for the CDR3: TGTGCTAGTGGTTTGGTTCATCGTCAGGCAAACTATGGCTACACCTTC. Together with reference TRBV12-5 and TRBJ1-2, the CDR3 gives the full variable domain: DARVTQTPRHKVTEMGQEVTMRCQPILGHNTVFWYRQTMMQGLELLAYFRNRAPLDDSGMPKDRFSAEMPDATLATLKIQPSEPRDSAVYFCASGLVHRQANYGYTFGSGTRLTVV.

V and J are TRBV6-5 and TRBJ1-1; D unresolved. Germline V gene sequence: CDR1 MNHEY, CDR2 SVGAGI. V shed 0 bases and J shed 7 bases, with 15 bases lying between them. This CDR3 contains 15 residues. The CDR3 protein is CASSYSLNPVGEAFF. The CDR3 bases are TGTGCCAGCAGTTACTCGCTCAACCCAGTTGGTGAAGCTTTCTTT.

The chain recombines TRBV4-2 with TRBJ1-5, with unresolved D. Germline V lookup: CDR1 LGHNA, CDR2 YNFKEQ. Between the trimmed V and J ends, which lost 3 bases and 6 bases, there was a span of 6 bases. The length of the CDR3 is 12 residues. The CDR3 reads CASSQGSQPQHF. The CDR3 DNA follows: TGTGCCAGCAGCCAGGGCTCTCAGCCCCAGCATTTT.

A single count supports this clone. This chain uses TRBV5-1 with TRBJ2-5; the match to TRBD2 covers 11 bases. The J call is doubtful: the DNA matches TRBJ2-7 better. Germline lookup yields CDR1 SGHRS and CDR2 YFSETQ. The CDR3 covers 15 residues. The chain's CDR3 is CASSLRTSGSSEQYF. The CDR3 nucleotides are TGCGCCAGCAGCTTGAGAACTAGCGGGAGTAGCGAGCAGTACTTC.

CDR3 sequence: CASSSYRVDYNEQFF. The CDR3, as DNA: TGCGCCAGCAGCTCTTACAGGGTGGACTACAATGAGCAGTTCTTC. The rearrangement links TRBV5-1 to TRBJ2-1, with D possibly TRBD1 on 6 matching bases. V dropped 3 bases and J dropped 3 bases, with 13 bases sitting between them. In germline, CDR1 is SGHRS, CDR2 YFSETQ. The length of the CDR3 is 15 residues. The entire variable domain, with the rest obtained from reference TRBV5-1 and TRBJ2-1, is as follows: KAGVTQTPRYLIKTRGQQVTLSCSPISGHRSVSWYQQTPGQGLQFLFEYFSETQRNKGNFPGRFSGRQFSNSRSEMNVSTLELGDSALYLCASSSYRVDYNEQFFGPGTRLTVL.

The V and J genes are TRBV6-4 and TRBJ2-1; 8 bases line up with TRBD2. Trimming took 5 bases from V and 5 from J; bases not matched to a gene: 2. The CDR3 contains 13 residues. The germline gives CDR1 MRHNA, CDR2 SNTAGT. The CDR3 is CASSFSGNNEQFF. CDR3 coding DNA: TGTGCCAGCAGTTTTAGCGGGAACAATGAGCAGTTCTTC.

The chain combines TRBV27 with TRBJ1-2, with TRBD1 as a possible D gene (6 bases). The germline CDR1 and CDR2 sequences are MNHEY and SMNVEV (reference sequence). The CDR3 consists of 13 residues. Trimming removed 7 bases from V and 4 bases from J, with 13 bases in between. The CDR3 DNA reads TGTGCCAGCAATCCCAGGGGCGGCTATGGCTACACCTTC. It yields the protein CASNPRGGYGYTF.

The rearrangement joins TRBV27 to TRBJ1-5; 8 bases agree with TRBD1. The CDR3 runs 18 residues. Per the germline V gene, CDR1 is MNHEY and CDR2 is SMNVEV (reference sequence). V shed 5 bases and J 0 bases; nucleotides not matched to a gene: 12. CDR3 region: CASSPDRDRIYSNQPQHF. CDR3 nucleotides: TGTGCCAGCAGTCCGGACAGGGACCGCATATATAGCAATCAGCCCCAGCATTTT.

The V gene is TRBV4-1, the J gene TRBJ2-3; D not certain. The CDR3 has 17 amino acids. CDR1 MGHRA and CDR2 YSYEKL come from the germline V gene. Trimming pared 0 bases from V and 0 bases from J, leaving 13 bases between. The CDR3 sequence is CASSQDRTRTSTDTQYF. Written as DNA, the CDR3 is TGCGCCAGCAGCCAAGATCGTACGAGAACTAGCACAGATACGCAGTATTTT.

The rearrangement uses TRBV5-6 and TRBJ1-1; D possibly corresponds to TRBD1 (5 bases). Trimming took 4 bases from V and 8 from J, leaving 18 bases between them. Per germline, CDR1 SGHDT and CDR2 YYEEEE. The length of the CDR3 is 14 residues. The CDR3 nucleotides are TGTGCCAGCAGCACATTAGGGGATCAAGAGGAAGCTTTCTTT. Protein: CASSTLGDQEEAFF.

The chain employs TRBV7-9 and TRBJ1-5, with a tentative D call TRBD1 (5 bases). Trimming pared 5 bases from V and 3 bases from J, leaving 11 bases between. The CDR3 is made up of 14 amino acids. Germline loops: CDR1 SEHNR, CDR2 FQNEAQ (reference sequence). CDR3 protein: CASSVTGINQPQHF. CDR3 DNA sequence: TGTGCCAGCAGCGTTACAGGAATCAATCAGCCCCAGCATTTT.

The chain carries TRBV7-2 and TRBJ2-6, with 7 positions matching TRBD2. Germline V CDR1 and CDR2: SGHTA, FQGNSA. Unmatched junction bases numbered 3, after V lost 1 base and J lost 0 bases. This CDR3 comprises 17 residues. The CDR3 DNA reads TGTGCCAGCAGCTTAGTGGGAGGGGTCTCTGGGGCCAACGTCCTGACTTTC. This codes for CASSLVGGVSGANVLTF.

The rearrangement joins TRBV6-5 to TRBJ1-5; no clear D gene. The CDR3 length is 13 residues. The germline V gene has CDR1 MNHEY and CDR2 SVGAGI. V dropped 5 bases and J dropped 5 bases, with 10 bases sitting between them. The CDR3 DNA reads as TGTGCCAGCAGTGTCTTCCCGGATCAGCCCCAGCATTTT. Translated, it gives CASSVFPDQPQHF.

The chain joins TRBV4-2 to TRBJ2-1, with D possibly being TRBD2 (6 bases). The length of the CDR3 is 15 residues. Trimming shortened V by 0 bases and J by 3 bases, and 9 bases separated the two germline ends. From germline, CDR1 is LGHNA and CDR2 YNFKEQ. CDR3 DNA: TGTGCCAGCAGCCAAGAAACGGGAGACTACAATGAGCAGTTCTTC. This sequence encodes CASSQETGDYNEQFF.

In this sample, this clone turned up once. In the same sample, other DNA sequences code for this CDR3. V usage is TRBV11-3 and J usage is TRBJ2-3; a possible D gene is TRBD2 (5 bases). Germline V gene lookup returns CDR1 SGHNT and CDR2 YENEEA. The CDR3 runs to 16 residues. V was cut by 3 bases and J by 0 bases, with 13 bases left in between. The DNA of the CDR3 is TGTGCCAGCAGCTTGTTGGCCGGCGGGAGCACAGATACGCAGTATTTT. Its protein product is CASSLLAGGSTDTQYF. The variable domain in full, with the rest retrieved from reference TRBV11-3 and TRBJ2-3, is EAGVVQSPRYKIIEKKQPVAFWCNPISGHNTLYWYLQNLGQGPELLIRYENEEAVDDSQLPKDRFSAERLKGVDSTLKIQPAELGDSAVYLCASSLLAGGSTDTQYFGPGTRLTVL.

This sequence joins TRBV18 and TRBJ2-1, with D unresolved. Germline values: CDR1 KGHSH, CDR2 LQKENI. Trimming removed 6 bases from V and 7 bases from J, with 25 bases in between. This CDR3 comprises 17 residues. The CDR3 spells CASSTRSVSLLSNEQFF. As DNA, the CDR3 is TGTGCCAGCTCGACACGGTCGGTCTCCCTACTGAGTAATGAGCAGTTCTTC.

A few counts support this clone. J is TRBJ1-4 and V is TRBV4-3, with D perhaps matching TRBD1 (6 bases). Trimming shortened V by 0 bases and J by 6 bases, and 14 bases separated the two germline ends. Germline CDR1 reads LGHNA; CDR2 reads YSLEER. CDR3 length equals 16 residues. CDR3 protein: CASSQDPGVRDEKLFF. CDR3 nucleotides: TGCGCCAGCAGCCAAGACCCAGGGGTTCGAGATGAAAAACTGTTTTTT.

The CDR3 here is CASSPLTGWAEAFF. CDR3 in DNA: TGTGCCAGCTCACCACTGACAGGGTGGGCTGAAGCTTTCTTT. This rearrangement joins TRBV18 to TRBJ1-1, with 7 nucleotides matching TRBD1. Germline loops: CDR1 KGHSH, CDR2 LQKENI. The CDR3 spans 14 residues. The V segment lost 1 base and the J segment 6 bases; nucleotides outside the gene matches: 5.

The chain uses TRBV7-9 and TRBJ1-1; no definite D call. This CDR3 is built from 14 residues. Germline-derived CDR1 and CDR2 are SEHNR and FQNEAQ (reference sequence). Trimming took off 5 bases at V and 8 bases at J, with 18 bases between the two ends. The DNA for the CDR3 is TGTGCCAGCAGCCCGACTCTTACGGTCCAAGAAGCTTTCTTT. Amino acid sequence: CASSPTLTVQEAFF.

The gene calls are TRBV27 and TRBJ2-1; weak D call: TRBD2 (5 bases). Germline assignment: CDR1 MNHEY and CDR2 SMNVEV (reference sequence). V dropped 0 bases and J dropped 1 base, with 10 bases sitting between them. There are 16 residues in the CDR3. CDR3 nucleotide sequence: TGTGCCAGCAGTTTATCCCTAGCAGTGTCCTACAATGAGCAGTTCTTC. Its translation is CASSLSLAVSYNEQFF.

This clone was observed a single time. CDR3 sequence reads: CASSELDSPNYGYTF. As DNA, the CDR3 is TGTGCCAGCAGTGAATTGGACAGCCCTAACTATGGCTACACCTTC. The chain joins TRBV25-1 to TRBJ1-2; D is possibly TRBD1 (6 bases). The CDR3 runs to 15 residues. V gave up 1 base and J gave up 0 bases, with 9 bases separating them. Germline values: CDR1 MGHDK, CDR2 SYGVNS.

The V gene is TRBV6-6, the J gene TRBJ2-3, with a possible D match to TRBD2 (5 bases). There are 13 residues in the CDR3. Germline V gives CDR1 MNHNY, CDR2 SVGAGI (reference sequence). V lost 7 bases to trimming and J lost 8 bases, with 16 bases between them. CDR3 DNA: TGTGCCAGCACCCCCCCCGGACTGGGTACGCAGTATTTT. It is translated as CASTPPGLGTQYF.